The 23 T cell receptor beta chains below were found in one sample sequenced in a study of blood T cell repertoires in COVID-19. Assay: immunoSEQ multiplex PCR; the TCRdb copy retains only in-frame clones and omits some. The sample carries a few hundred thousand clones, about four fifths recorded once. The sequenced sample was peripheral blood. Receptors were obtained from a woman under 30 with acute or convalescent COVID-19.

This clone was found a few times. This chain links TRBV25-1 with TRBJ2-1; 11 bases align to TRBD2. Germline loops: CDR1 MGHDK, CDR2 SYGVNS. The CDR3 is 15 residues long. Losses at the gene ends were 1 base for V and 7 bases for J; bases not matched to a gene: 3. Written as DNA, the CDR3 is TGTGCCAGCAGTGAATCACTAGCGGGAGAGAATGAGCAGTTCTTC. Translation: CASSESLAGENEQFF.

This chain links TRBV24-1 with TRBJ2-7, with 9 bases lining up with TRBD2. V trimming: 2 bases; J trimming: 4 bases; junction bases outside the gene matches: 8. Per germline, CDR1 KGHDR and CDR2 SFDVKD. The CDR3 is made up of 16 amino acids. CDR3 residues: CATSDCPGLADYEQYF. Here the CDR3 DNA reads TGTGCCACCAGTGATTGCCCGGGACTAGCTGATTACGAGCAGTACTTC.

The chain joins TRBV6-4 to TRBJ2-5; 10 positions match TRBD2. Germline V gives CDR1 MRHNA, CDR2 SNTAGT. The CDR3 spans 18 residues. The J segment lost 5 bases and the V segment lost 2 bases, leaving 14 bases of the junction unmatched. CDR3 sequence: CASSDAASGSRCAETQYF. The CDR3 coding sequence is TGTGCCAGCAGTGACGCGGCTAGCGGGAGCAGGTGTGCGGAGACCCAGTACTTC.

The chain recombines TRBV9 with TRBJ2-3; 8 bases match TRBD1. Germline CDR1 and CDR2: SGDLS and YYNGEE. J was trimmed by 2 bases and V by 3 bases; bases with no gene match: 14. This CDR3 is built from 18 residues. CDR3: CASSAHGGGQASTDTQYF. CDR3 sequence (DNA): TGTGCCAGCAGCGCCCACGGAGGGGGACAGGCTTCCACAGATACGCAGTATTTT.

The chain couples TRBV6-5 to TRBJ2-7; D is unclear. Deletions cut 2 bases from V and 3 bases from J, with 8 bases between. The CDR3 spans 13 residues. Germline loops: CDR1 MNHEY, CDR2 SVGAGI. In nucleotides, the CDR3 is TGTGCCAGCAGTTACCGAGCGCTCTACGAGCAGTACTTC. Its translation: CASSYRALYEQYF.

The chain carries TRBV5-6 and TRBJ2-7, with 8 bases lining up with TRBD1. The CDR3 totals 18 residues. Looked up from germline, CDR1 is SGHDT and CDR2 is YYEEEE. J lost 6 bases, V lost 4 bases, and 21 bases had no gene match. In nucleotides, the CDR3 is TGTGCCAGCAGCCCCTTAGGACAGGGTATTTCACCGGCTCCCGAGCAGTACTTC. It specifies CASSPLGQGISPAPEQYF.

J is TRBJ2-2 and V is TRBV6-4; D remains unclear. The CDR3 is 13 amino acids. Germline CDR1 reads MRHNA; CDR2 reads SNTAGT. V lost 4 bases and J lost 3, with 6 bases in between. In DNA, the CDR3 is TGTGCCAGCAGTGTGGCAGACACCGGGGAGCTGTTTTTT. It encodes CASSVADTGELFF.

The V gene is TRBV18, the J gene TRBJ2-3; D unclear. Trimming took 4 bases from V and 4 from J, leaving 9 bases between them. In germline, CDR1 is KGHSH, CDR2 LQKENI. The CDR3 is made up of 13 amino acids. The CDR3 DNA follows: TGTGCCAGCTCACTCCGAGCCGCAGATACGCAGTATTTT. Protein: CASSLRAADTQYF.

The chain links TRBV19 to TRBJ1-1, with a possible D match to TRBD1 (5 bases). CDR3 length: 14 residues. Trimming shortened V by 3 bases and J by 7 bases, and 15 bases separated the two germline ends. Germline V lookup: CDR1 LNHDA, CDR2 SQIVND (reference sequence). The chain's CDR3 is CASSIPRRGDEAFF. CDR3 DNA sequence: TGTGCCAGTAGTATTCCCAGACGGGGGGATGAAGCTTTCTTT.

This clone has just one count. V usage is TRBV27 and J usage is TRBJ2-3, with TRBD2 matching over 10 bases. CDR3 length: 17 residues. Germline CDR1 MNHEY, CDR2 SMNVEV (reference sequence). V lost 6 bases to trimming and J lost 1 base; unmatched junction nucleotides: 10. The CDR3, as DNA: TGTGCCAGCAGCCCCCCGGGACTAGCGAGACGCACAGATACGCAGTATTTT. Its translation: CASSPPGLARRTDTQYF.

The chain joins TRBV7-2 to TRBJ1-4, with D tentatively TRBD1 (5 bases). There are 14 residues in the CDR3. V dropped 1 base and J dropped 8 bases, with 11 bases sitting between them. Germline loops: CDR1 SGHTA, CDR2 FQGNSA. CDR3: CASSLGLQDEKLFF. The CDR3 nucleotides read TGTGCCAGCAGCTTAGGGTTACAGGACGAAAAACTGTTTTTT.

The chain couples TRBV5-1 to TRBJ2-1, with 8 bases fitting TRBD2. Germline trimming cut 0 bases from V and 7 bases from J; bases unmatched to any gene: 12. The CDR3 totals 17 residues. Germline assignment: CDR1 SGHRS and CDR2 YFSETQ. In DNA, the CDR3 is TGCGCCAGCAGCTTGGCCTTTGGAGCGGGAGCAGGGAATGAGCAGTTCTTC. This encodes CASSLAFGAGAGNEQFF.

This chain uses TRBV5-1 with TRBJ2-7; the match to TRBD2 covers 10 bases. The germline V gene has CDR1 SGHRS and CDR2 YFSETQ. Trimming removed 1 base from V and 0 bases from J; junction bases left unmatched: 1. The CDR3 sequence is 15 residues long. This CDR3 is CASSLLAGDSYEQYF. As DNA, the CDR3 is TGCGCCAGCAGCTTGCTAGCGGGGGACTCCTACGAGCAGTACTTC.

V and J are TRBV5-6 and TRBJ2-7, with TRBD1 matching 8 bases. CDR1 SGHDT and CDR2 YYEEEE come from the germline V gene. The CDR3 loop spans 12 amino acids. The trim removed 7 bases at V and 3 bases at J, leaving 3 bases unmatched. As DNA, the CDR3 is TGTGCCAGCCAGGGACAGGACTACGAGCAGTACTTC. Residues: CASQGQDYEQYF. The full variable domain, its missing parts supplied by reference TRBV5-6 and TRBJ2-7, is DAGVTQSPTHLIKTRGQQVTLRCSPKSGHDTVSWYQQALGQGPQFIFQYYEEEERQRGNFPDRFSGHQFPNYSSELNVNALLLGDSALYLCASQGQDYEQYFGPGTRLTVT.

This chain connects TRBV19 to TRBJ1-1; 9 bases align to TRBD1. The germline V gene has CDR1 LNHDA and CDR2 SQIVND (reference sequence). The CDR3 totals 13 residues. Germline trimming cut 5 bases from V and 8 bases from J; bases unmatched to any gene: 6. CDR3 sequence reads: CASSQQGAGEAFF. The CDR3, as DNA: TGTGCCAGTAGTCAACAGGGGGCTGGGGAAGCTTTCTTT.

The rearrangement uses TRBV27 and TRBJ2-1; D not resolved. V lost 6 bases and J lost 9, with 21 bases in between. This CDR3 is 15 amino acids long. From germline, CDR1 is MNHEY and CDR2 SMNVEV (reference sequence). In nucleotides, the CDR3 is TGTGCCAGCAGCCAAAACTTAGTAGCCCTAGGTGAGCAGTTCTTC. Translated: CASSQNLVALGEQFF.

The chain recombines TRBV7-8 with TRBJ2-3, with TRBD2 matching over 8 bases. Germline values: CDR1 SGHVS, CDR2 FQNEAQ. The CDR3 length is 14 residues. V was pared by 6 bases and J by 4 bases, with 6 bases of the junction left unmatched. Here the CDR3 reads CASRERLAPDTQYF. For the CDR3, the DNA is TGTGCCAGCAGAGAACGACTAGCGCCAGATACGCAGTATTTT.

This rearrangement joins TRBV24-1 to TRBJ2-1; 11 bases map to TRBD1. Germline CDR1 reads KGHDR; CDR2 reads SFDVKD. The ends lost 1 base at V and 0 bases at J; junction bases unmatched: 16. The CDR3 is made up of 22 amino acids. The CDR3 DNA is TGTGCCACCAGTGATTTAACCCCCCCTGGGACAGGGGGGCCTAGCTCCTACAATGAGCAGTTCTTC. Protein product: CATSDLTPPGTGGPSSYNEQFF.

The CDR3 bases are TGTGCCAGCAGTCTTGACAGGGGAGTTTCACCCCTCCACTTT. Protein sequence: CASSLDRGVSPLHF. The chain joins TRBV27 to TRBJ1-6; TRBD1 matches 8 bases. The germline V gene encodes CDR1 MNHEY and CDR2 SMNVEV (reference sequence). Germline trimming cut 5 bases from V and 9 bases from J; bases unmatched to any gene: 6. This CDR3 has 14 amino acids.

The V and J genes are TRBV30 and TRBJ1-2; D is unresolved. Germline loops: CDR1 GTSNPN, CDR2 SVGIG (reference sequence). This CDR3 is 15 amino acids long. Between the trimmed V and J ends, which lost 2 bases and 0 bases, there was a span of 13 bases. The CDR3 is CAWSTKPLANYGYTF. The CDR3 DNA sequence: TGTGCCTGGAGTACGAAGCCACTGGCTAACTATGGCTACACCTTC. The full variable domain, completed using reference TRBV30 and TRBJ1-2, is SQTIHQWPATLVQPVGSPLSLECTVEGTSNPNLYWYRQAAGRGLQLLFYSVGIGQISSEVPQNLSASRPQDRQFILSSKKLLLSDSGFYLCAWSTKPLANYGYTFGSGTRLTVV.

V usage is TRBV7-9 and J usage is TRBJ2-7; maybe TRBD1 (6 bases). The CDR3 totals 14 residues. CDR1 is SEHNR and CDR2 is FQNEAQ in the germline V gene (reference sequence). Trimming stripped 4 bases from V and 2 bases from J, with 12 bases between. The CDR3 DNA sequence: TGTGCCAGCAGCTGGACAGCCTTCGCCTACGAGCAGTACTTC. It is translated as CASSWTAFAYEQYF.

The gene calls are TRBV11-1 and TRBJ2-7; the D gene is possibly TRBD1 (6 bases). Germline V gives CDR1 SGHAT, CDR2 FQDESV (reference sequence). The V gene lost 4 bases and the J gene lost 4 bases, with 17 bases spanning the gap. CDR3 length: 15 amino acids. The DNA for the CDR3 is TGTGCCAGCAGCTATGTCGCAGGGGAAGTTTACGAGCAGTACTTC. Its protein is CASSYVAGEVYEQYF.

The chain links TRBV25-1 to TRBJ2-7; TRBD2 matches at 7 bases. The V gene end was trimmed by 2 bases and the J gene end by 3 bases; junction bases not matched to a gene: 13. This CDR3 is built from 17 residues. The germline V gene has CDR1 MGHDK and CDR2 SYGVNS. The CDR3 loop reads CASSEPQGERDLYEQYF. For the CDR3, the DNA is TGTGCCAGCAGTGAACCCCAAGGGGAGCGGGACCTCTACGAGCAGTACTTC.